This T cell receptor beta chain came from a study of cytomegalovirus exposure and HLA in healthy donors (dated by TCRdb to the late 2010s). Study-wide context: In an earlier analysis of approximately 500 of the donors, 250 to 350 Gb of sequence data and 100 million or so unique TCR beta sequences from roughly 200 million T cells were reported. An early release covering some 640 HLA-typed donors comprised roughly 300 gigabases of sequencing data and some 79 million unique TCR sequences. Among the 398 genotyped donors, approximately 82% belonged to the genetic ancestry cluster associated with self-reported Caucasian donors. The study aimed to test whether signatures of past pathogen exposure could be identified by cataloging public T cell receptors. Using immunosequencing, the study profiled T cell repertoires from around 680 subjects and related those repertoires to cytomegalovirus serostatus. A separate validation cohort of approximately 130 different subjects was used in addition to the approximately 640-subject first cohort. The study combined high-throughput TCR immunosequencing, statistical association of individual TCRs with disease status, and machine learning to predict cytomegalovirus infection status. To study patterns of TCR occurrence, a later analysis re-analyzed previously published TCR beta repertoires from 500 to 850 donors and added high-resolution HLA genotyping. Rather than using new phenotypic data, the later analysis identified candidate immune exposures from TCR beta sequences and from how often those sequences occurred across donors. An earlier analysis of about 620 of the donors applied high-throughput TCR beta sequencing to assess whether each TCR beta V gene segment acted as functional or pseudogenic. Donor age, sex, ethnicity and CMV serostatus were compiled together with the repertoire data. A later genetic analysis used genome-wide SNP genotypes for about three fifths of the roughly 700 donors, treating that subset as a discovery cohort. All discovery cohort repertoires had been generated on a single sequencing platform. HLA typing included class I and class II loci at four-digit resolution. The number of donors typed differed by locus, with about 629-630 for A, B, C, DRB1 and DQB1, 522 for DQA1, 606 for DPA1, and around 450 for DPB1. Four to six DR-DQ haplotypes were handled as single units for association and clustering, since linkage in the cohort was strong. On average, about 200,000 unique TCR beta nucleotide sequences were sequenced per donor among fewer than 500 genotyped donors of the cohort, with roughly a sixth of those sequences being non-productive.

Points on this clone: There is no known antigen for this receptor. Per-base qualities were not stored, and no clone one base away is much larger.

The cohort was made up of hundreds of healthy bone marrow donors. Cohort members were all nominally healthy when sampled, although unrecorded immune exposures were likely present. The donor tested CMV seronegative and was one of the 352 seronegative cohort members. Each donor provided a peripheral blood sample, and peripheral blood mononuclear cells were used for TCR beta sequencing. The Qiagen DNeasy Blood Extraction Kit was used to extract genomic DNA from the blood cell samples. Library method: the immunoSEQ multiplex PCR assay. A mixture of 60 forward primers for TCR Vbeta segments and 13 reverse primers for TCR Jbeta segments was used in the multiplex PCR. The CDR3 region of rearranged TCR beta genes was amplified from genomic DNA by a multiplex PCR assay. Amplified TCR beta libraries were sequenced as 87-base-pair reads on the Illumina HiSeq System. The authors' analysis ran thus. A later analysis counted some 80 million unique TCR beta chains across the 550 to 750 repertoires, and around 9.9 million of these chains were shared by at least two donors. Raw reads were error-corrected and collapsed into unique sequences by a nearest-neighbor algorithm in which closely related sequences were merged to remove PCR and sequencing errors. CDR3 sequences were aligned to IMGT reference sequences to assign V, D and J gene segments. For a sequence to be retained, at least a six-nucleotide match to both a V gene segment and a J gene segment was required. A rearrangement counted as productive if the CDR3 had no stop codons and remained in frame with V and J, and every other rearrangement counted as non-productive. Following IMGT convention, CDR3 was defined as the stretch from the second conserved V-encoded cysteine up to the conserved J-encoded phenylalanine. The earlier analysis of about 500 of the donors excluded sequences that lacked an unambiguous match to a single V gene segment. In an earlier analysis of 587 of the donors, V segments were called functional above 56.7% productive rearrangements and were called segregating when the between-donor standard deviation exceeded 5%. A statistical classification framework was built to diagnose cytomegalovirus status from the catalog of TCR beta chain sequences. A later analysis assigned V and J genes by comparing TCR nucleotide sequences with IMGT/GENE-DB human TR gene sequences. The TCRdist pipeline was used in a later analysis to assign CDR3 sequences and most-parsimonious VDJ recombination scenarios. A later analysis defined each TCR beta chain by its CDR3 amino acid sequence plus V-gene family, and excluded reads lacking a unique V-gene family. In a later analysis, a few hundred highly shared, low-generation-probability nucleotide sequences were removed to address suspected cross-contamination and a sequencing artifact. In a later analysis, a clonal expansion index was calculated for each public chain from normalized within-repertoire ranks of inferred template counts. Generation probabilities in a later analysis came from a VDJ recombination model fitted to out-of-frame rearrangements, and those results were checked against IGoR. In a later analysis, hypergeometric tests were used to score TCR-TCR, TCR-HLA and TCR-CMV co-occurrence, with a repertoire-size bias correction applied to TCR pairs. False discovery rates were estimated in a later analysis by permuting HLA or CMV assignments 20 times. A later analysis grouped co-occurring TCRs with DBSCAN, adding TCRdist sequence similarity when clustering within HLA-allele-positive subsets. Co-occurrence clustering excluded repertoires with fewer than 30,000 or more than 120,000 public chains, plus five with anomalous nucleotide sharing. Drawn from immuneACCESS, this table holds only the in-frame rearrangements with V and J called that TCRdb kept. Clones are partly lost; checked studies trace under half to an unresolved V gene and leave the rest unexplained. The DNA was the basis for D and trimming; V, J and clone size are from that table. The sample table contains around 140,000 clones; only one count was recorded for approximately 60% of them. The top ten hold roughly 2.5% of the sample.

Points the paper makes about the study in general: Because HLA typing was missing for some donors at each locus, association tests included only the typed subset. At a false discovery rate of 0.05, a later analysis linked fewer than 20,000 TCR beta sequences to specific HLA alleles. According to a later analysis, parvovirus B19, influenza, CMV and Epstein-Barr virus appeared linked to several top co-occurrence clusters. The sequencing pipeline was judged likely to have produced a cluster of highly shared sequence variants as a technical artifact. According to the authors, the approach could potentially be generalized to other disease states and immunological phenotypes. In a later analysis, HLA-associated TCR beta chains were found to be more clonally expanded and to have lower generation probabilities than equally common non-associated chains. The earlier analysis of around 600 of the donors excluded 15 to 20 rarely observed V segments, including chromosome 9 orphons, because counts were too low. In vitro tests confirmed that a few of the cytomegalovirus-associated TCR beta chains recognize cytomegalovirus antigens. In a later analysis, most CMV-associated TCR beta chains were found to appear HLA-restricted, with HLA associations seemingly driven largely by CMV exposure. A further reported finding was that TCR beta sequences accurately predicted the HLA-A and HLA-B alleles for most subjects in the first cohort. A total of 150 to 200 TCR beta chains were listed by the study as associated with cytomegalovirus. Immune exposure information for the cohort was limited to CMV serostatus. The classifier was reported to diagnose cytomegalovirus status with high specificity and sensitivity in both the original cohort and the validation cohort. Most TCR sequences were seen in very few donors, while some public TCRs were found in many individuals. In a later analysis, the rate of TCR association differed among HLA loci, with DRB1 alleles having the most associated TCRs and HLA-C alleles having the fewest. In an earlier analysis of some 540 of the donors, most TCR beta V segments appeared in productive rearrangements about 87% or about 30% of the time, broadly matching IMGT annotations. Correlated functional status among segregating V segments might reflect linkage disequilibrium, but an unknown experimental factor could not be ruled out. A later genetic analysis associated a missense DCLRE1C variant with V-gene and J-gene trimming of TCR beta chains, and an independent cohort replicated the association. In a later genetic analysis, fewer N-insertions in productive TCRs were reported among donors in an Asian-associated ancestry cluster than the roughly 710-donor mean. Sequencing depth was assumed to be roughly uniform across donors in the presence/absence analyses, though that assumption may not hold. Strong co-occurrence of HLA alleles, especially DR and DQ, made assigning TCR associations to individual alleles difficult. The cohort was sequenced for TCR beta chains only, and without alpha or paired-chain data the features that could be detected were limited.

The receptor's source is a woman in her thirties or forties in good health and CMV-seronegative. Sequences were obtained from PBMCs.

The CDR3 is CASSRPQSGANVLTF. The sequence in DNA is TGTGCCAGCAGCCGCCCTCAGTCTGGGGCCAACGTCCTGACTTTC. The chain employs TRBV7-8 and TRBJ2-6; the D gene is unclear. V is reduced by 5 bases and J by 1 base, leaving a spacing of 9 bases between them. According to the germline V gene, CDR1 reads SGHVS and CDR2 reads FQNEAQ. Taken from cysteine to phenylalanine, the CDR3 has 15 residues. Of the read, only the CDR3 DNA is kept; its 45 bases are in frame from base 1.